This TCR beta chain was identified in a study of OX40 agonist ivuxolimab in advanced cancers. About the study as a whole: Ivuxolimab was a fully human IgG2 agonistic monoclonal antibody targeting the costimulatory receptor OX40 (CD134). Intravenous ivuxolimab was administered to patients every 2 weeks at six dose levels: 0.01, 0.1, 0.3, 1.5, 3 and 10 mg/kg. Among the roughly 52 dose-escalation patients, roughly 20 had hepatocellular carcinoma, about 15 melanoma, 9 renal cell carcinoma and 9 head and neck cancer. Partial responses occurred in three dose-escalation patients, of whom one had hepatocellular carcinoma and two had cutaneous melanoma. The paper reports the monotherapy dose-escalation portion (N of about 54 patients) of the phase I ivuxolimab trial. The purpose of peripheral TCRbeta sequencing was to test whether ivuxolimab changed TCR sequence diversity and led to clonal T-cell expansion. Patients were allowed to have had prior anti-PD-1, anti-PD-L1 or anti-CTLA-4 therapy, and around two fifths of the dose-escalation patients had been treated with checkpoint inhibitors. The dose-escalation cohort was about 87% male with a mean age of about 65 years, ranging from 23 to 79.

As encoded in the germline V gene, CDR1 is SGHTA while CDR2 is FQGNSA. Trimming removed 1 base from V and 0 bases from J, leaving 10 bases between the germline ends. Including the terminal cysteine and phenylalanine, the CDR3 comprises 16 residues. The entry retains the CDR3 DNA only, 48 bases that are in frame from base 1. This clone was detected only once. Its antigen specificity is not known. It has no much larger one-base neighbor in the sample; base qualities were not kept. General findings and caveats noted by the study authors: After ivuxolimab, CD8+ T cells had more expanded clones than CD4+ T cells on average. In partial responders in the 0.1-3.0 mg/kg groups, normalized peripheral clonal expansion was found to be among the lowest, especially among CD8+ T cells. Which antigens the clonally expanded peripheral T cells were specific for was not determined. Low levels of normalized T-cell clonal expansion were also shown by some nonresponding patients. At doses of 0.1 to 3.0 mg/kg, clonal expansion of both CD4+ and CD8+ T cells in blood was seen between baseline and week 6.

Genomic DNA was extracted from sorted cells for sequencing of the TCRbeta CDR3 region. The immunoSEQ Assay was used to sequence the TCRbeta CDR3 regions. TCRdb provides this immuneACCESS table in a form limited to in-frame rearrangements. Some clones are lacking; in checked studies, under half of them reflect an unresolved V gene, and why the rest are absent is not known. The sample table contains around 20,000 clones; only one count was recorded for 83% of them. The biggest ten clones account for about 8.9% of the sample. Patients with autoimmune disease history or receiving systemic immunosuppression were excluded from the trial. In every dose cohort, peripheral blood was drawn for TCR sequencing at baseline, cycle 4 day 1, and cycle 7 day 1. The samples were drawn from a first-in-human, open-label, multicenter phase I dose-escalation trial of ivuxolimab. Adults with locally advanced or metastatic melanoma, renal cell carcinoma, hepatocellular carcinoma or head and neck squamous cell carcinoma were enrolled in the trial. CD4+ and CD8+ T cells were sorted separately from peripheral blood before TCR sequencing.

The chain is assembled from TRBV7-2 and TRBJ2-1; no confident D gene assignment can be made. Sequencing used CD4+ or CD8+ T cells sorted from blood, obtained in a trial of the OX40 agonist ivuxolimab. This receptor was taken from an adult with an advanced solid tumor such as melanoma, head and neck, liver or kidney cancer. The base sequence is TGTGCCAGCAGCTTAGTCCGGGTCAGCTCCTACAATGAGCAGTTCTTC. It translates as CASSLVRVSSYNEQFF. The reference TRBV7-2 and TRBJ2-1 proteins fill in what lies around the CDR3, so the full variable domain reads GAGVSQSPSNKVTEKGKDVELRCDPISGHTALYWYRQSLGQGLEFLIYFQGNSAPDKSGLPSDRFSAERTGGSVSTLTIQRTQQEDSAVYLCASSLVRVSSYNEQFFGPGTRLTVL.